The clone carrying this T cell receptor beta chain showed up just a few times. Its cognate antigen is unknown. Trimming left V 4 bases short and J 8 bases short, with 9 bases between. CDR1 is SGHDN, CDR2 FVKESK, per germline. CDR3 size: 12 residues. The sample belongs to a study of blood T cells in healthy people across ages. Study results and limitations: Unsorted PBMCs blocked a conclusive comparison of naive and antigen-experienced cells. Diversity estimated from one million T cells was considered an underestimate.

Together with a sample-barcoded 5' primer, a J-beta primer mix was included in a second PCR lasting about 6 to 11 cycles. Each CDR3 protein gets one entry after TCRdb re-called the 5' RACE reads with MiXCR. The sample carries approximately 780,000 distinct CDR3 sequences, roughly 25% recorded once. This same sample was also part of a study on T cells of mothers and their children. According to that study: Each 15 ul cDNA reaction used approximately 1.6 ug RNA; all RNA was used. Regardless of relatedness, pairs show thymic selection shaping TCR recombination output in a similar manner.

The sequencing input was blood. The TCR originated in a boy younger than 18 in good health. The gene calls are TRBV14 and TRBJ2-4; D assignment may be TRBD1 or TRBD2 (5 bases each). CDR3 nucleotides: TGTGCCAGCAGCCCGAGGGGATACATTCAGTACTTC. Translated, it gives CASSPRGYIQYF.